Presented here are 4 T cell receptor beta chains from one specimen sequenced in a study of blood T cell repertoires in COVID-19. Assay used: immunoSEQ multiplex PCR; TCRdb lists only in-frame clones, some missing. The table records some 200,000 clones, 75% to 85% of them present only once. The sequencing input was peripheral blood. The source of these receptors is a man aged 45 to 65 with active or convalescent COVID-19.

As for this clone: Other DNA sequences in the sample encode the same CDR3. This chain connects TRBV28 to TRBJ1-5; no firm D call. The V end was cut by 3 bases, the J end by 4 bases, with 10 bases between. The CDR3 spans 14 residues. Germline V CDR1 and CDR2: MDHEN, SYDVKM. The CDR3 protein is CASSFRGWNQPQHF. CDR3 coding DNA: TGTGCCAGCAGTTTCCGGGGTTGGAATCAGCCCCAGCATTTT.

In this sample, this clone turned up once. The chain links TRBV5-5 to TRBJ2-7, with 7 bases fitting TRBD1. J lost 1 base, V lost 5 bases, and 6 bases had no gene match. Germline V gene data show CDR1 as SGHKS and CDR2 as YYEKEE (reference sequence). This CDR3 is 14 amino acids long. The CDR3 nucleotides are TGTGCCAGCAGACCCAGGGACAGTTCCTACGAGCAGTACGTC. Residues: CASRPRDSSYEQYV.

The chain carries TRBV3-1 (or the pseudogene TRBV3-2) and TRBJ2-7; D is undetermined. V was cut by 1 base and J by 5 bases, with 9 bases left in between. Germline loops: CDR1 LGHDT, CDR2 YNNKEL (reference sequence). CDR3 length equals 13 residues. The CDR3: CASSQGEVHEQYF. The CDR3 DNA is TGTGCCAGCAGCCAAGGCGAGGTTCACGAGCAGTACTTC.

V gene TRBV27 combines with J gene TRBJ2-7; 7 positions match TRBD1. The CDR3 sequence is 17 residues long. The germline gives CDR1 MNHEY, CDR2 SMNVEV (reference sequence). The V gene end was trimmed by 3 bases and the J gene end by 2 bases; junction bases not matched to a gene: 13. The CDR3 region has the DNA TGTGCCAGCAGTTTCCTGACCCCGACAGGGCCCACCTACGAGCAGTACTTC. Amino acids: CASSFLTPTGPTYEQYF.